The present T cell receptor (beta chain) was sequenced within a study of T cell changes during pregnancy in multiple sclerosis. This CDR3 comprises 15 residues. Germline V gives CDR1 LNHNV, CDR2 YYDKDF (reference sequence). Trimming left V 0 bases short and J 0 bases short, with 8 bases between. Generated by immunoSEQ multiplex PCR, the TCRdb table keeps only in-frame clones and is missing some. The profile shows about 83,000 clones, 91% of them singletons. This TCR was recovered from a female donor in good health, serving as a control in a pregnancy study. Some clones in this sample may be carry-over from other donors' samples. The starting material was PBMCs, obtained in the first trimester of pregnancy. The chain combines TRBV15 with TRBJ1-1, with TRBD1 as a possible D gene (5 bases). The CDR3 protein is CATSRDKGLNTEAFF. For the CDR3, the DNA is TGTGCCACCAGCAGAGATAAGGGGCTGAACACTGAAGCTTTCTTT.